Listed here is a single T cell receptor (beta chain). The junction had 13 bases not matched to a gene; V was cut back by 5 bases and J by 0 bases. Germline V gene data show CDR1 as LGHNA and CDR2 as YNFKEQ. This CDR3 spans 18 amino acids. The data originate from a study of blood T cell repertoires in COVID-19. Study as a whole: The samples span acute and convalescent COVID-19 from the United States, Italy and Spain.

Per the original data handling: Reference gene primer amplification yielded estimated nucleated cell counts. Clones were read by immunoSEQ multiplex PCR, and TCRdb kept only the in-frame ones, dropping some. D and trimming come from the DNA, and the V and J calls and clone size come from that table. The repertoire holds some 160,000 clones, with 80% as singletons. The genes are TRBV4-2 and TRBJ2-4, with 7 bases matching TRBD2. The sample consisted of peripheral blood. The TCR comes from a woman between 45 and 60 years old with acute or convalescent COVID-19. The CDR3 coding sequence is TGTGCCAGCAGCACGGGCTTCACCGGGGGGATAGCCAAAAACATTCAGTACTTC. This encodes CASSTGFTGGIAKNIQYF.